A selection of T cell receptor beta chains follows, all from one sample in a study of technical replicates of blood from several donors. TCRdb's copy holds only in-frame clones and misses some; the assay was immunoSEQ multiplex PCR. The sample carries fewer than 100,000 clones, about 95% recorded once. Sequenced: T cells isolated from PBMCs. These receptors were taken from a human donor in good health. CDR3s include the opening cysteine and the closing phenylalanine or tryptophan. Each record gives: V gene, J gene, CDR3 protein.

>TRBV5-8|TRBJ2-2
CASSSLGQYTGELFF
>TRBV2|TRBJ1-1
CASSGEGQGPEAFF
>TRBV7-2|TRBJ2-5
CASSSGGSETQYF
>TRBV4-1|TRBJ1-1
CAIPGGTTEAFF
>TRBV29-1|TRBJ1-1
CSAYRGLTEAFF
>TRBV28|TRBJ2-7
CASTGGFHEQYF
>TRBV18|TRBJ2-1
CASSPPRGTGNDNEQFF
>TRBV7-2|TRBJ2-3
CASSLAGGPTDTQYF
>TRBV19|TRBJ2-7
CASSMRTFWYEQYF
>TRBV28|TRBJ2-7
CASSFPGQGQYEQYF
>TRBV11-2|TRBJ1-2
CASSLAGFTNYGYTF
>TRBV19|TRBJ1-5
CASSISAAFRETFSPQHF
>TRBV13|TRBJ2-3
CASSAGTGNLDTQYF
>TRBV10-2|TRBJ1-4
CASSDSGGGEKLFF
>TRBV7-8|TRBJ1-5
CASSPSRLGNQPQHF
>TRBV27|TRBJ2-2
CASSLHSSGELFF
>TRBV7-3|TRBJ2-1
CASSFRPTAYNEQFF
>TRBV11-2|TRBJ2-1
CASSPWTSGHSYNEQFF
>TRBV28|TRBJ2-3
CASSLAGGATDTQYF
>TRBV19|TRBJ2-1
CASSIAAGGPYEQFF
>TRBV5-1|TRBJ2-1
CASSLDQGTYNEQFF
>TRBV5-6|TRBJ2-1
CASSLYQSYNEQFF
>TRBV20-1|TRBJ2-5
CSAGTGETQYF
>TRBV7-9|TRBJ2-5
CASSQKDYHQETQYF
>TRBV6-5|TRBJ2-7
CASSSGPVYEQYF
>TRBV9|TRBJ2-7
CASRLYSEQYF
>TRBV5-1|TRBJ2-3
CASSPVSTDTQYF
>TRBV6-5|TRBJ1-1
CASSLEEIMNTEAFF
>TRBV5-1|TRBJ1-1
CASSLTGTNTEAFF
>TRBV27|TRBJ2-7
CASSYRLNNGFYEQYF
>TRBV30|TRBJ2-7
CAWGGVSYEQYF
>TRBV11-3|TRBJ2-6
CASSLDRGVSGANVLTF
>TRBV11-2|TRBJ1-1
CASSSATDHSAEAFF
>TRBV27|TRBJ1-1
CASSYDSDTEAFF
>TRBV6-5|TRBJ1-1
CASNQGGDTEAFF
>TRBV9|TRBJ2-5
CASSARTGYQETQYF
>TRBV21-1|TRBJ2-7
CASSTLKAGADHITYEQYF
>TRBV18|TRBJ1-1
CASGGGQDTEAFF
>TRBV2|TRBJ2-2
CASSEPREKLAGELFF
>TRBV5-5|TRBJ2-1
CASSLRIGVNEQFF
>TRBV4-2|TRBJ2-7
CASSQDRSYEQYF
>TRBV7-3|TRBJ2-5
CASSARDQETQYF
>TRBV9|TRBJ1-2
CASSVGGTGAFENYGYTF